One sample yielded the 19 T cell receptor beta chains listed below, sequenced in a study of blood T cell repertoires in COVID-19. Clones were read by immunoSEQ multiplex PCR, and TCRdb kept only the in-frame ones, dropping some. The sample contains some 50,000 clones, about 88% of which appear only once. Source material: peripheral blood. The receptors shown here come from a woman between 65 and 79 years old with active COVID-19.

The chain has TRBV3-1 (or the pseudogene TRBV3-2) and TRBJ2-7, with TRBD1 matching 7 bases. Germline V gives CDR1 LGHDT, CDR2 YNNKEL (reference sequence). V trimming: 0 bases; J trimming: 0 bases; junction bases outside the gene matches: 8. The CDR3 is 17 amino acids. This CDR3 is CASSQEITGVSSYEQYF. The CDR3 bases are TGTGCCAGCAGCCAAGAGATAACAGGGGTAAGCTCCTACGAGCAGTACTTC.

The V call is TRBV7-9, the J call TRBJ2-7; D possibly corresponds to TRBD1 (6 bases). CDR1 and CDR2 from the germline V gene are SEHNR and FQNEAQ (reference sequence). V lost 2 bases and J 1 base, leaving 12 bases between the germline ends. CDR3 length: 15 amino acids. In DNA, the CDR3 is TGTGCCAGCAGCTTATCGGGACACCCATCCTACGAGCAGTACTTC. This codes for CASSLSGHPSYEQYF.

This clone was seen a single time. This sequence joins TRBV19 and TRBJ1-2, with D perhaps TRBD1 (5 bases). This CDR3 spans 13 amino acids. Per the germline V gene, CDR1 is LNHDA and CDR2 is SQIVND (reference sequence). V gave up 7 bases and J gave up 8 bases, with 17 bases separating them. The CDR3 sequence: CASKVGGARGYTF. CDR3 nucleotides: TGTGCCAGTAAGGTCGGAGGGGCGCGGGGCTACACCTTC. The variable domain in full, with the rest retrieved from reference TRBV19 and TRBJ1-2, is DGGITQSPKYLFRKEGQNVTLSCEQNLNHDAMYWYRQDPGQGLRLIYYSQIVNDFQKGDIAEGYSVSREKKESFPLTVTSAQKNPTAFYLCASKVGGARGYTFGSGTRLTVV.

This chain's CDR3 is CATREGVPLAEQFF. CDR3 in DNA: TGTGCCACCAGAGAGGGAGTACCCCTGGCGGAGCAGTTCTTC. The V call is TRBV27, the J call TRBJ2-1, with a weak D call TRBD2 (5 bases). Trimming cost V 10 bases and J 10 bases, with 23 bases left between them. Germline loops: CDR1 MNHEY, CDR2 SMNVEV (reference sequence). This CDR3 has 14 residues.

DNA for the CDR3: TGTGCCAGCAGCTTTGGGTACAGGGAAGTAGATACGCAGTATTTT. Translated, it gives CASSFGYREVDTQYF. The rearrangement uses TRBV11-3 and TRBJ2-3, with D tentatively TRBD1 (6 bases). The CDR3 loop spans 15 amino acids. The V end was cut by 3 bases, the J end by 5 bases, with 15 bases between. Germline values: CDR1 SGHNT, CDR2 YENEEA.

The chain combines TRBV2 with TRBJ1-2; D remains unclear. Germline CDR1 is SNHLY and CDR2 is FYNNEI. V lost 4 bases, J lost 6 bases, and 24 bases lay in between. The length of the CDR3 is 17 residues. This CDR3 is CASSVMRSVGGVDGYTF. For the CDR3, the DNA is TGTGCCAGCAGTGTAATGCGGAGCGTAGGAGGAGTCGATGGCTACACCTTC.

The CDR3 sequence: CASSLPRTGGKETQYF. Here the CDR3 DNA reads TGTGCCAGCAGTTTACCCAGGACAGGGGGTAAAGAGACCCAGTACTTC. The chain links TRBV28 to TRBJ2-5; 10 nucleotides align to TRBD1. Germline V gives CDR1 MDHEN, CDR2 SYDVKM. V lost 2 bases to trimming and J lost 3 bases; unmatched junction nucleotides: 6. The CDR3 is 16 residues long.

The CDR3 nucleotides are TGCGCCAGCAGCTTAGCGGGAGGCTACGAGCAGTACTTC. This translates into CASSLAGGYEQYF. V is TRBV10-1 and J is TRBJ2-7, with 10 bases matching TRBD2. The V gene end was trimmed by 6 bases and the J gene end by 3 bases; junction bases not matched to a gene: 2. The germline V gene encodes CDR1 WNHNN and CDR2 SYGVQD (reference sequence). The CDR3 spans 13 residues.

The chain couples TRBV6-5 to TRBJ1-1, with TRBD1 matching over 8 bases. The germline V gene has CDR1 MNHEY and CDR2 SVGAGI. Losses at the gene ends were 4 bases for V and 4 bases for J; bases not matched to a gene: 2. The CDR3 has 13 residues. The CDR3 loop reads CASSWDRSTEAFF. CDR3 DNA sequence: TGTGCCAGCAGTTGGGACAGGAGCACTGAAGCTTTCTTT.

V gene TRBV10-1 combines with J gene TRBJ2-5; D call uncertain. CDR3 length: 16 amino acids. V was trimmed by 0 bases and J by 4 bases, leaving 15 bases between them. Germline V CDR1 and CDR2: WNHNN, SYGVQD (reference sequence). The CDR3 DNA follows: TGCGCCAGCAGTGAGTCCCAAGGCGGAAGAGTAGAGACCCAGTACTTC. It translates to CASSESQGGRVETQYF.

The V gene is TRBV30, the J gene TRBJ2-7; tentative D call: TRBD2 (6 bases). This CDR3 has 13 residues. The germline V gene encodes CDR1 GTSNPN and CDR2 SVGIG (reference sequence). Trimming stripped 0 bases from V and 0 bases from J, with 6 bases between. DNA of the CDR3: TGTGCCTGGAGTGTCGGGAGCTCCTACGAGCAGTACTTC. This encodes CAWSVGSSYEQYF.

The chain links TRBV2 to TRBJ2-7; D perhaps matches TRBD1 (6 bases). The V gene's germline CDR1 is SNHLY and CDR2 FYNNEI. Trimming cost V 5 bases and J 0 bases, with 11 bases left between them. There are 14 residues in the CDR3. The CDR3 bases are TGTGCCAGCAGTCCTGACAGGAGCTCCTACGAGCAGTACTTC. Translation: CASSPDRSSYEQYF.

The CDR3 DNA sequence: TGTGCCAGCAGCCCTAGGAGTAGCGGGAGGGAGCAGTACTTC. Encoded protein: CASSPRSSGREQYF. The V gene is TRBV7-2, the J gene TRBJ2-7, with 10 bases lining up with TRBD2. J lost 7 bases, V lost 5 bases, and 8 bases had no gene match. CDR1 is SGHTA, CDR2 FQGNSA, per germline. The CDR3 extends over 14 amino acids.

The chain links TRBV28 to TRBJ1-2, with D uncertain. V dropped 6 bases and J dropped 4 bases, with 15 bases sitting between them. This CDR3 contains 14 residues. Germline V gene sequence: CDR1 MDHEN, CDR2 SYDVKM. The CDR3 sequence is CASSSSGSIYGYTF. The CDR3 DNA reads TGTGCCAGCAGCTCTAGTGGAAGCATCTATGGCTACACCTTC.

V is TRBV19 and J is TRBJ2-7, with 10 bases that match TRBD2. Trimming took 3 bases from V and 5 from J; bases not matched to a gene: 7. Germline V gene sequence: CDR1 LNHDA, CDR2 SQIVND (reference sequence). The CDR3 consists of 15 residues. CDR3 sequence: CASSIILAGDNEQYF. The CDR3 nucleotides are TGTGCCAGTAGTATTATCCTAGCGGGAGATAACGAGCAGTACTTC.

The gene calls are TRBV9 and TRBJ1-3; 9 bases are shared with TRBD1. Germline loops: CDR1 SGDLS, CDR2 YYNGEE. Trimming removed 2 bases from V and 4 bases from J; junction bases left unmatched: 7. The CDR3 has 16 amino acids. The CDR3 nucleotides read TGTGCCAGCAGCGTTCAGACAGGGGGTGTAGGAAACACCATATATTTT. Amino acid sequence: CASSVQTGGVGNTIYF.

The rearrangement uses TRBV9 and TRBJ2-2; 12 nucleotides match TRBD1. V lost 3 bases to trimming and J lost 3 bases; unmatched junction nucleotides: 6. Germline values: CDR1 SGDLS, CDR2 YYNGEE. The CDR3 is 17 amino acids. The CDR3 here is CASSGPGQGADTGELFF. DNA of the CDR3: TGTGCCAGCAGCGGCCCGGGACAGGGGGCCGACACCGGGGAGCTGTTTTTT. The whole variable domain, filled in from reference TRBV9 and TRBJ2-2, reads DSGVTQTPKHLITATGQRVTLRCSPRSGDLSVYWYQQSLDQGLQFLIQYYNGEERAKGNILERFSAQQFPDLHSELNLSSLELGDSALYFCASSGPGQGADTGELFFGEGSRLTVL.

The sample holds a few counts of this clone. The CDR3 DNA reads as TGTGCCAGCAGCGTAGGGAGCTATTCGGACGAGCAGTACTTC. It encodes CASSVGSYSDEQYF. The gene calls are TRBV9 and TRBJ2-7; unclear D gene. CDR1 is SGDLS and CDR2 is YYNGEE in the germline V gene. The V gene lost 0 bases and the J gene lost 5 bases, with 12 bases spanning the gap. The CDR3 contains 14 residues.

The CDR3 spells CASSSRTGGDYGYTF. CDR3 coding DNA: TGTGCCAGCAGTTCAAGGACAGGGGGGGACTATGGCTACACCTTC. The chain employs TRBV28 and TRBJ1-2, with 10 bases identical to TRBD1. The CDR3 spans 15 residues. CDR1 is MDHEN and CDR2 is SYDVKM in the germline V gene. After removal of 4 bases from V and 3 bases from J, the junction contained 5 bases not matched to a gene.